This T cell receptor (beta chain) was recovered during a study of T cells in Graves' hyperthyroidism and ophthalmopathy. The wider study: Before treatment of any kind, peripheral blood was taken at initial diagnosis.

The CDR3 has 14 residues. Deletions cut 5 bases from V and 5 bases from J, with 14 bases between. The germline CDR1 and CDR2 sequences are SEHNR and FQNEAQ (reference sequence). This clonotype was found many times. TCR beta CDR3 regions were amplified from RNA. HTBI primers drove first-round RT-PCR of the TCR CDR3. A single record per CDR3 protein comes from TCRdb applying MiXCR to the multiplex PCR reads. Of about 320,000 distinct CDR3 sequences in the sample, 16% are singletons; the top ten hold roughly a third. The specimen was blood. The TCR was taken from a man aged 25 to 45 with Graves' hyperthyroidism. The chain joins TRBV7-9 to TRBJ2-3, with a weak D call TRBD1 (6 bases). CDR3 coding DNA: TGTGCCAGCAGCCGTAGGGGCAGGGGAGATACGCAGTATTTT. This sequence encodes CASSRRGRGDTQYF.